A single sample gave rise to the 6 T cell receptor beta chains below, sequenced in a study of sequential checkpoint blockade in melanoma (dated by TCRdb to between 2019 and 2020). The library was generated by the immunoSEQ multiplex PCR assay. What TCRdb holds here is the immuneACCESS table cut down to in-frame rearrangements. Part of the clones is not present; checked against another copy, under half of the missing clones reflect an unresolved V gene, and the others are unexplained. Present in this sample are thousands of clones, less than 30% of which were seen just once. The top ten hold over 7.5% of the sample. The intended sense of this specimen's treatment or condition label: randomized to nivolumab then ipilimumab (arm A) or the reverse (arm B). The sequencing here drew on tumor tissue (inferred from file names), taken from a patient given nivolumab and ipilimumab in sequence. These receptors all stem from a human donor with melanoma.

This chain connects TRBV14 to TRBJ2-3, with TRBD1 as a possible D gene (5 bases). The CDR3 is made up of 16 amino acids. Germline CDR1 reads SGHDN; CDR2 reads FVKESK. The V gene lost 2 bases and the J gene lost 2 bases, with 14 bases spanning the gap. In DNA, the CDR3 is TGTGCCAGCAGCCAAAAGGGGATTCGAAACACAGATACGCAGTATTTT. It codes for CASSQKGIRNTDTQYF.

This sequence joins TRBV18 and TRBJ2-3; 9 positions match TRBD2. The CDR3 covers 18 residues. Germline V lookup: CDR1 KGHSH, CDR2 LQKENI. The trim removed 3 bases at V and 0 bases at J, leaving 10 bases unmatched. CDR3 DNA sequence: TGTGCCAGCTCACCGGGCCATACGCTAGCGGGGAGCACAGATACGCAGTATTTT. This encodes CASSPGHTLAGSTDTQYF.

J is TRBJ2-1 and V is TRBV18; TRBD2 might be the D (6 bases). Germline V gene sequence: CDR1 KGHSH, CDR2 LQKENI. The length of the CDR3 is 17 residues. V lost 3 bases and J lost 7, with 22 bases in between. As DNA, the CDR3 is TGTGCCAGCTCACCCCCCTTGGGGCGCGGGATAGGGAATGAGCAGTTCTTC. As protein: CASSPPLGRGIGNEQFF.

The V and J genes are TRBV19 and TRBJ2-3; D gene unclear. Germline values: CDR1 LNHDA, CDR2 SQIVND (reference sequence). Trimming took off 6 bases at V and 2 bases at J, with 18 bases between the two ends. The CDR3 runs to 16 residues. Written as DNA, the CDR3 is TGTGCCAGTAGGGAGATGTGGCTAGGAGCCACAGATACGCAGTATTTT. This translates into CASREMWLGATDTQYF. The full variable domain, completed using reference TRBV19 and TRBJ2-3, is DGGITQSPKYLFRKEGQNVTLSCEQNLNHDAMYWYRQDPGQGLRLIYYSQIVNDFQKGDIAEGYSVSREKKESFPLTVTSAQKNPTAFYLCASREMWLGATDTQYFGPGTRLTVL.

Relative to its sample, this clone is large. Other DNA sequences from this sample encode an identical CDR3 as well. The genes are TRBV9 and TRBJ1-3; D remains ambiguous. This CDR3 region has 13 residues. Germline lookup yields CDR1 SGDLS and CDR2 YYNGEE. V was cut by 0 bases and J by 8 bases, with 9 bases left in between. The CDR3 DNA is TGTGCCAGCAGCGTAGCGGGGAAAGACACCATATATTTT. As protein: CASSVAGKDTIYF.

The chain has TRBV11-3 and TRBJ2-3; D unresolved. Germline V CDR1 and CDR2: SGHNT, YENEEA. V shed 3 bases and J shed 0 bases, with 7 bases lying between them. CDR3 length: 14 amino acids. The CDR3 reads CASSFQASTDTQYF. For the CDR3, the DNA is TGTGCCAGCAGCTTTCAGGCTAGCACAGATACGCAGTATTTT.